Shown below are 23 T cell receptor beta chains from a single sample sequenced in a study of blood T cell repertoires in COVID-19. Sequencing used immunoSEQ multiplex PCR; TCRdb keeps in-frame clones, though not all of them. The table lists 150,000 to 190,000 clones, under 90% of them singletons, with around 7.8% in the top ten. Input material: PBMCs or T cells enriched from blood (not recorded which). The receptors shown here come from a man in his fifties who had recovered from COVID-19.

This chain uses TRBV3-1 (or the pseudogene TRBV3-2) with TRBJ2-5; D is undetermined. V lost 8 bases to trimming and J lost 4 bases, with 11 bases between them. This CDR3 contains 12 residues. Germline CDR1 reads LGHDT; CDR2 reads YNNKEL (reference sequence). Here the CDR3 DNA reads TGTGCCAGCTCGGTGCATGGAGAGACCCAGTACTTC. Encoded protein: CASSVHGETQYF.

The rearrangement uses TRBV5-1 and TRBJ2-1, with 9 bases aligning to TRBD1. Germline V CDR1 and CDR2: SGHRS, YFSETQ. V gave up 6 bases and J gave up 6 bases; unmatched junction bases: 7. The CDR3 covers 14 residues. CDR3 loop: CASTPGQGGNEQFF. The CDR3 DNA reads as TGCGCCAGCACCCCGGGACAGGGAGGCAATGAGCAGTTCTTC.

The chain links TRBV3-1 (or the pseudogene TRBV3-2) to TRBJ2-2; no definite D call. Germline values: CDR1 LGHDT, CDR2 YNNKEL (reference sequence). Trimming pared 1 base from V and 7 bases from J, leaving 7 bases between. The CDR3 runs 13 residues. In nucleotides, the CDR3 is TGTGCCAGCAGCCAAGGACCAGGCGGGGAGCTGTTTTTT. Amino acids: CASSQGPGGELFF.

The CDR3 DNA follows: TGTGCCAGCAGCTCCACAGGGGGCCTGGAGACCCAGTACTTC. This translates into CASSSTGGLETQYF. The V and J genes are TRBV5-6 and TRBJ2-5, with 9 bases matching TRBD1. The CDR3 has 14 amino acids. Trimming removed 3 bases from V and 5 bases from J; junction bases left unmatched: 5. The germline CDR1 and CDR2 sequences are SGHDT and YYEEEE.

This chain joins TRBV6-5 and TRBJ2-3; 7 nucleotides match TRBD1. V shed 4 bases and J 3 bases; nucleotides not matched to a gene: 7. The CDR3 runs 15 residues. CDR1 MNHEY and CDR2 SVGAGI come from the germline V gene. The CDR3 region is CASSSQGVITDTQYF. CDR3 DNA sequence: TGTGCCAGCAGTTCTCAGGGGGTGATAACAGATACGCAGTATTTT.

The gene calls are TRBV12-3 or TRBV12-4 and TRBJ2-7, with a weak D call TRBD1 (5 bases). The ends were cut back, 3 bases at V and 4 bases at J, with 10 bases in the middle. CDR3 length equals 13 residues. Here the CDR3 DNA reads TGTGCCAGCAGTTTGCGGACAAAATACGAGCAGTACTTC. Translation gives CASSLRTKYEQYF.

The chain links TRBV19 to TRBJ1-5; 8 nucleotides match TRBD1. CDR3 length: 17 amino acids. The trim removed 5 bases at V and 5 bases at J, leaving 14 bases unmatched. CDR1 is LNHDA and CDR2 is SQIVND in the germline V gene (reference sequence). The CDR3 bases are TGTGCCAGTAGTCCGATGCCGGGACAGGTGTGGTATCAGCCCCAGCATTTT. Encoded protein: CASSPMPGQVWYQPQHF.

Regarding this clone: Within the sample, other DNA sequences also encode this same CDR3. The chain employs TRBV5-1 and TRBJ2-7, with 7 bases matching TRBD1. CDR3 size: 14 residues. The germline gives CDR1 SGHRS, CDR2 YFSETQ. The J segment lost 2 bases and the V segment lost 0 bases, leaving 2 bases of the junction unmatched. CDR3 region: CASSLGQGAYEQYF. CDR3 nucleotides: TGCGCCAGCAGCTTGGGGCAGGGGGCCTACGAGCAGTACTTC.

This chain joins TRBV5-1 and TRBJ2-4; D might be TRBD1 (6 bases). Germline-derived CDR1 and CDR2 are SGHRS and YFSETQ. This CDR3 comprises 15 residues. V shed 0 bases and J shed 3 bases, with 10 bases lying between them. CDR3 DNA sequence: TGCGCCAGCAGCTTGGACAGGGTGGGCAAAAACATTCAGTACTTC. It specifies CASSLDRVGKNIQYF.

V is TRBV7-3 and J is TRBJ2-1; 9 positions agree with TRBD1. This CDR3 is 15 amino acids long. V was clipped by 5 bases and J by 5 bases; unmatched bases: 7. CDR1 SGHTA and CDR2 FQGTGA come from the germline V gene. CDR3 in amino acids: CASSPQGALNNEQFF. The CDR3 DNA sequence: TGTGCCAGCAGCCCACAGGGGGCACTTAACAATGAGCAGTTCTTC.

The chain joins TRBV19 to TRBJ2-7, with TRBD1 matching over 9 bases. The CDR3 has 14 amino acids. The V and J ends lost 5 bases and 3 bases, in that order; junction bases with no gene match: 5. CDR1 LNHDA and CDR2 SQIVND come from the germline V gene (reference sequence). The CDR3 region is CASSAGTGSYEQYF. The CDR3 region has the DNA TGTGCCAGTAGTGCCGGGACAGGGAGCTACGAGCAGTACTTC.

The gene calls are TRBV25-1 and TRBJ2-2, with TRBD1 matching over 10 bases. Germline CDR1 reads MGHDK; CDR2 reads SYGVNS. The CDR3 covers 15 residues. V was clipped by 6 bases and J by 5 bases; unmatched bases: 6. The CDR3 coding sequence is TGTGCCAGCAGAAACCCGGGACAGGGGACCGGGGAGCTGTTTTTT. Its protein product is CASRNPGQGTGELFF.

This chain joins TRBV4-2 and TRBJ2-5; TRBD2 agrees at 10 bases. V lost 6 bases, J lost 0 bases, and 7 bases stayed unmatched. CDR1 LGHNA and CDR2 YNFKEQ come from the germline V gene. The CDR3 has 16 residues. The CDR3: CASSTLAGEYQETQYF. CDR3 DNA sequence: TGTGCCAGCAGTACCCTAGCGGGGGAATACCAAGAGACCCAGTACTTC.

The chain links TRBV6-1 to TRBJ2-3; 7 bases map to TRBD1. V shed 2 bases and J 2 bases; nucleotides not matched to a gene: 4. This CDR3 is 15 amino acids long. The germline V gene encodes CDR1 MNHNS and CDR2 SASEGT. The CDR3 region is CASSESGTVTDTQYF. The CDR3 DNA reads TGTGCCAGCAGTGAATCCGGGACAGTCACAGATACGCAGTATTTT.

The rearrangement joins TRBV5-6 to TRBJ1-1; D remains unclear. CDR3 length equals 18 residues. The V end was cut by 1 base, the J end by 1 base, with 20 bases between. Germline V lookup: CDR1 SGHDT, CDR2 YYEEEE. CDR3 sequence reads: CASSLLALGGRSNTEAFF. In nucleotides, the CDR3 is TGTGCCAGCAGCTTGTTGGCTTTGGGTGGGCGTTCGAACACTGAAGCTTTCTTT. Filled out from reference TRBV5-6 and TRBJ1-1, the complete variable domain reads DAGVTQSPTHLIKTRGQQVTLRCSPKSGHDTVSWYQQALGQGPQFIFQYYEEEERQRGNFPDRFSGHQFPNYSSELNVNALLLGDSALYLCASSLLALGGRSNTEAFFGQGTRLTVV.

The gene calls are TRBV14 and TRBJ1-6; 7 bases fit TRBD1. V lost 5 bases to trimming and J lost 6 bases; unmatched junction nucleotides: 1. In germline, CDR1 is SGHDN, CDR2 FVKESK. The CDR3 extends over 13 amino acids. The CDR3 coding sequence is TGTGCCAGCAGCGGACAGGCTAATTCACCCCTCCACTTT. Amino acid sequence: CASSGQANSPLHF.

This chain joins TRBV5-1 and TRBJ1-1, with TRBD1 matching 9 bases. The CDR3 length is 15 residues. In germline, CDR1 is SGHRS, CDR2 YFSETQ. V gave up 2 bases and J gave up 1 base; unmatched junction bases: 3. The CDR3 here is CASSFSTGGNTEAFF. CDR3 in DNA: TGCGCCAGCAGCTTTTCGACAGGGGGGAACACTGAAGCTTTCTTT.

This CDR3 reads CASSLTGSGKNIQYF. In nucleotides, the CDR3 is TGTGCCAGCAGTTTGACAGGGTCAGGCAAAAACATTCAGTACTTC. The J gene is TRBJ2-4, the V gene TRBV6-5, with 7 bases aligning to TRBD1. Per the germline V gene, CDR1 is MNHEY and CDR2 is SVGAGI. The V and J ends lost 4 bases and 3 bases, in that order; junction bases with no gene match: 6. The CDR3 runs to 15 residues.

The chain uses TRBV12-3 or TRBV12-4 and TRBJ1-4, with TRBD1 as a possible D gene (6 bases). The ends were cut back, 4 bases at V and 10 bases at J, with 13 bases in the middle. This CDR3 is 13 amino acids long. CDR3 sequence reads: CASSSGRGGKLFF. The CDR3 DNA sequence: TGTGCCAGCAGTTCCGGTCGAGGGGGAAAACTGTTTTTT.

This clone was observed a single time. J is TRBJ1-5 and V is TRBV5-6, with D possibly TRBD1 on 6 matching bases. V was pared by 4 bases and J by 4 bases, with 15 bases between. Per germline, CDR1 SGHDT and CDR2 YYEEEE. This CDR3 spans 15 amino acids. In DNA, the CDR3 is TGTGCCAGCAGCAAACAGACAGGAGTTAATCAGCCCCAGCATTTT. This encodes CASSKQTGVNQPQHF.

This clone was picked up one time. This chain links TRBV15 with TRBJ1-4, with 9 bases aligning to TRBD1. CDR1 is LNHNV, CDR2 YYDKDF, per germline (reference sequence). V lost 7 bases and J lost 10; bases outside the gene matches: 7. The CDR3 covers 13 residues. DNA for the CDR3: TGTGCCACCACGGGACAGGGTATCGGAAAACTGTTTTTT. Its protein product is CATTGQGIGKLFF.

There are a few counts of this clone. The CDR3, as DNA: TGTGCCAGCAGCCAATGGGACAGATATGGCTACACCTTC. This sequence encodes CASSQWDRYGYTF. The chain recombines TRBV16 with TRBJ1-2; TRBD1 agrees at 7 bases. Looked up from germline, CDR1 is KGHSY and CDR2 is FQNENV. The CDR3 is 13 residues long. With V trimmed by 1 base and J by 5 bases, 1 base remained unmatched.

This clone was picked up one time. This CDR3 is CASSRPGQGTYEQYF. The CDR3 DNA is TGTGCCAGCAGTAGACCGGGACAGGGAACCTACGAGCAGTACTTC. V and J are TRBV6-2 or TRBV6-3 and TRBJ2-7; 9 bases fit TRBD1. CDR3 length: 15 residues. Germline-derived CDR1 and CDR2 are MNHEY and SVGEGT. With 5 bases clipped from V and 2 bases from J, the junction kept 7 bases outside the gene matches.